These 15 T cell receptor beta chains originate from one sample sequenced in a study of regulatory and conventional T cells in RAG deficiency. Blood CD4+ CD25-low CD127-high conventional T cells supplied the genomic DNA template. Sequenced by immunoSEQ multiplex PCR; TCRdb stores in-frame clones only, minus some. The table shows tens of thousands of clones, with nearly 96% occurring only once. In addition, the sample was reused for a study of regulatory T cells. That report adds: Amplification used 52 TRBV primers and 13 TRBJ primers.

What was sequenced was CD25- CD4+ T cells sorted from blood. Every receptor here comes from a human donor in good health.

The rearrangement links TRBV18 to TRBJ1-1, with unresolved D. Germline V gene sequence: CDR1 KGHSH, CDR2 LQKENI. V lost 2 bases to trimming and J lost 0 bases, with 7 bases between them. The CDR3 has 14 residues. The CDR3 region is CASSPGQVNTEAFF. The CDR3 DNA sequence: TGTGCCAGCTCACCAGGGCAGGTGAACACTGAAGCTTTCTTT.

This chain joins TRBV27 and TRBJ2-2, with 7 bases matching TRBD1. The CDR3 totals 17 residues. V lost 6 bases to trimming and J lost 0 bases; unmatched junction nucleotides: 10. Per germline, CDR1 MNHEY and CDR2 SMNVEV (reference sequence). The CDR3 DNA reads as TGTGCCAGCAGGCGGCAAGGGGACAGCGCGAACACCGGGGAGCTGTTTTTT. It specifies CASRRQGDSANTGELFF.

This chain connects TRBV2 to TRBJ2-3; 8 bases agree with TRBD2. The CDR3 covers 15 residues. The trim removed 5 bases at V and 0 bases at J, leaving 4 bases unmatched. The V gene's germline CDR1 is SNHLY and CDR2 FYNNEI. Here the CDR3 DNA reads TGTGCCAGCAGTCCCGGACTAGCTAGCACAGATACGCAGTATTTT. Its protein is CASSPGLASTDTQYF.

The gene calls are TRBV5-1 and TRBJ2-1; TRBD2 matches at 8 bases. The trim removed 0 bases at V and 0 bases at J, leaving 2 bases unmatched. The CDR3 sequence is 16 residues long. Germline CDR1 reads SGHRS; CDR2 reads YFSETQ. The CDR3 loop is CASSLVSGTSYNEQFF. CDR3 nucleotides: TGCGCCAGCAGCTTGGTTAGCGGGACCTCCTACAATGAGCAGTTCTTC.

The chain combines TRBV5-1 with TRBJ1-1; 12 nucleotides line up with TRBD1. The CDR3 covers 17 residues. Trimming removed 4 bases from V and 4 bases from J; junction bases left unmatched: 11. The germline V gene has CDR1 SGHRS and CDR2 YFSETQ. The chain's CDR3 is CASSRQGTGGPGTEAFF. CDR3 DNA: TGCGCCAGCAGCCGTCAGGGGACAGGGGGCCCGGGCACTGAAGCTTTCTTT.

The chain's CDR3 is CASSLGGNTEAFF. Written as DNA, the CDR3 is TGTGCCAGCAGCTTAGGAGGGAACACTGAAGCTTTCTTT. This chain uses TRBV11-2 with TRBJ1-1, with no clear D. The CDR3 covers 13 residues. Trimming cost V 1 base and J 1 base, with 4 bases left between them. The germline V gene has CDR1 SGHAT and CDR2 FQNNGV.

CDR3: CASSPVAGQGAGNTIYF. CDR3 sequence (DNA): TGTGCCAGCTCACCCGTTGCGGGACAGGGTGCCGGAAACACCATATATTTT. The J gene is TRBJ1-3, the V gene TRBV18, with 9 bases that match TRBD1. CDR1 and CDR2 from the germline V gene are KGHSH and LQKENI. CDR3 length: 17 amino acids. J gave up 4 bases and V 3 bases, and 10 bases lay outside the gene matches.

This chain links TRBV9 with TRBJ2-2, with 9 bases identical to TRBD2. The germline V gene has CDR1 SGDLS and CDR2 YYNGEE. The CDR3 is 16 amino acids. With 3 bases clipped from V and 2 bases from J, the junction kept 5 bases outside the gene matches. CDR3 sequence (DNA): TGTGCCAGCAGCGGCCGACTAGCGGAAAACACCGGGGAGCTGTTTTTT. Protein: CASSGRLAENTGELFF.

The CDR3 reads CASSLELGPGGIQYF. CDR3 coding DNA: TGTGCCAGCAGCTTAGAATTGGGGCCAGGGGGCATCCAGTACTTC. This sequence joins TRBV11-2 and TRBJ2-5; TRBD1 matches 8 bases. Trimming removed 0 bases from V and 10 bases from J; junction bases left unmatched: 10. This CDR3 is 15 amino acids long. Germline CDR1 reads SGHAT; CDR2 reads FQNNGV. Complete variable domain (other parts from reference TRBV11-2 and TRBJ2-5): EAGVAQSPRYKIIEKRQSVAFWCNPISGHATLYWYQQILGQGPKLLIQFQNNGVVDDSQLPKDRFSAERLKGVDSTLKIQPAKLEDSAVYLCASSLELGPGGIQYFGPGTRLLVL.

The V gene is TRBV5-1, the J gene TRBJ1-1, with D unclear. Trimming took 6 bases from V and 3 from J, leaving 18 bases between them. There are 15 residues in the CDR3. Germline V gene data show CDR1 as SGHRS and CDR2 as YFSETQ. CDR3 sequence reads: CASNFGGGRDTEAFF. The CDR3 region has the DNA TGCGCCAGCAACTTCGGTGGAGGGCGGGACACTGAAGCTTTCTTT.

This clone was counted between two and nine times. The J gene is TRBJ2-6, the V gene TRBV19, with 11 bases aligning to TRBD1. The CDR3 has 19 amino acids. V trimming: 4 bases; J trimming: 2 bases; junction bases outside the gene matches: 10. Germline V lookup: CDR1 LNHDA, CDR2 SQIVND (reference sequence). In DNA form, the CDR3 reads TGTGCCAGTAGTAACCGGGGACAGGGGGTTTCCCCTGGGGCCAACGTCCTGACTTTC. Its translation is CASSNRGQGVSPGANVLTF.

As to this clone: Other DNA sequences in the same sample also yield this CDR3. The genes are TRBV19 and TRBJ1-5; D is undetermined. The CDR3 has 15 amino acids. V lost 4 bases to trimming and J lost 9 bases, with 19 bases between them. Germline V gene sequence: CDR1 LNHDA, CDR2 SQIVND (reference sequence). CDR3 protein: CASSRREGNLRPQHF. In nucleotides, the CDR3 is TGTGCCAGTAGTAGACGGGAGGGAAACCTCAGGCCCCAGCATTTT.

The chain uses TRBV11-2 and TRBJ2-6; D may be TRBD2 (6 bases). V lost 5 bases and J 0 bases, leaving 11 bases between the germline ends. The CDR3 length is 16 residues. Germline V gives CDR1 SGHAT, CDR2 FQNNGV. CDR3 coding DNA: TGTGCCAGCAGCGTAGGGACTTTCTCTGGGGCCAACGTCCTGACTTTC. This sequence encodes CASSVGTFSGANVLTF.

This clone has only one observation. The chain links TRBV2 to TRBJ1-2, with 7 bases matching TRBD1. Per the germline V gene, CDR1 is SNHLY and CDR2 is FYNNEI. This CDR3 region has 13 residues. After removal of 5 bases from V and 2 bases from J, the junction contained 2 bases not matched to a gene. The CDR3 protein is CASSQQGNYGYTF. The CDR3 DNA reads as TGTGCCAGCAGTCAACAGGGGAACTATGGCTACACCTTC.

V is TRBV28 and J is TRBJ1-5; 9 bases match TRBD1. The germline CDR1 and CDR2 sequences are MDHEN and SYDVKM. Losses at the gene ends were 6 bases for V and 2 bases for J; bases not matched to a gene: 5. This CDR3 is built from 15 residues. Here the CDR3 reads CASRTGGWGNQPQHF. The CDR3 nucleotides are TGTGCCAGCAGGACAGGGGGGTGGGGCAATCAGCCCCAGCATTTT.